Included here is one TCR beta chain sequence, with context. This table comes from immunoSEQ multiplex PCR, and its TCRdb copy is limited to in-frame clones, with some not included. The table lists about 110,000 clones, 80% to 95% of them singletons, with 8% in the top ten. This record comes from a study of T cell responses to AZD1222 COVID-19 vaccine. The germline V gene has CDR1 MNHEY and CDR2 SMNVEV (reference sequence). The CDR3 is 15 amino acids. Trimming took off 5 bases at V and 2 bases at J, with 15 bases between the two ends. The sequence derives from an adult who received the AZD1222 COVID-19 vaccine. This sample comprised peripheral blood, obtained 28 days after the second AZD1222 dose. The gene calls are TRBV27 and TRBJ2-5; D gene ambiguous. Here the CDR3 reads CASSTSRQRQETQYF. As DNA, the CDR3 is TGTGCCAGCAGTACAAGCCGACAACGGCAAGAGACCCAGTACTTC.